These 27 T cell receptor beta chains originate from one sample sequenced in a study of radiation and T cells in renal cell carcinoma. This table comes from immunoSEQ multiplex PCR, and its TCRdb copy is limited to in-frame clones, with some not included. Of tens of thousands of clones listed, roughly 79% are singletons. Noted time point: blood 2 weeks post-SBRT. Documented treatment: 15 Gy SBRT to primary tumor, nephrectomy 4 weeks later. The sample in question was blood, obtained from a patient whose treatment included radiotherapy and nephrectomy. Receptor source: a man aged 60 to 75 with renal cell carcinoma.

This rearrangement joins TRBV11-2 to TRBJ2-1, with no clear D. The CDR3 has 12 amino acids. The V end lost 1 base, the J end lost 9 bases, and 7 bases lay between the germline ends. Germline V lookup: CDR1 SGHAT, CDR2 FQNNGV. The DNA for the CDR3 is TGTGCCAGCAGCTTAGGCTTCAGTGAGCAGTTCTTC. It translates to CASSLGFSEQFF.

The gene calls are TRBV7-9 and TRBJ1-2, with 8 bases that match TRBD1. The germline V gene has CDR1 SEHNR and CDR2 FQNEAQ (reference sequence). Unmatched junction bases numbered 5, after V lost 5 bases and J lost 6 bases. The length of the CDR3 is 13 residues. CDR3 nucleotides: TGTGCCAGCAGCACGGGACAGGAGGATGGCTACACCTTC. Translating gives CASSTGQEDGYTF. Filled out from reference TRBV7-9 and TRBJ1-2, the complete variable domain reads DTGVSQNPRHKITKRGQNVTFRCDPISEHNRLYWYRQTLGQGPEFLTYFQNEAQLEKSRLLSDRFSAERPKGSFSTLEIQRTEQGDSAMYLCASSTGQEDGYTFGSGTRLTVV.

This clone was counted a single time. The gene calls are TRBV4-1 and TRBJ2-1; no clear D gene. Trimming cost V 0 bases and J 4 bases, with 13 bases left between them. Looked up from germline, CDR1 is MGHRA and CDR2 is YSYEKL. The CDR3 has 16 amino acids. This CDR3 is CASSQDRAAQYNEQFF. The CDR3 DNA is TGCGCCAGCAGCCAAGACCGGGCGGCCCAATACAATGAGCAGTTCTTC.

Concerning this clone itself: Compared with germline, one end of the junction differs, possibly owing to a read error. J is TRBJ1-2 and V is TRBV11-3; D perhaps matches TRBD1 (5 bases). CDR3 size: 14 residues. CDR1 is SGHNT and CDR2 is YENEEA in the germline V gene. The DNA of the CDR3 is TGTGCCAGCAGCTTGAGGGGAGCTAACTATGGCCACACCTTC. Protein sequence: CASSLRGANYGHTF.

The chain joins TRBV5-4 to TRBJ2-3; D is unresolved. CDR3 length equals 13 residues. The germline CDR1 and CDR2 sequences are SGHNT and YYREEE (reference sequence). Trimming pared 3 bases from V and 0 bases from J, leaving 5 bases between. CDR3 residues: CASSSDSTDTQYF. CDR3 in DNA: TGTGCCAGCAGCTCTGACAGCACAGATACGCAGTATTTT.

The gene calls are TRBV4-2 and TRBJ2-1; 9 positions match TRBD2. This CDR3 comprises 15 residues. Germline V gene data show CDR1 as LGHNA and CDR2 as YNFKEQ. The trim removed 1 base at V and 6 bases at J, leaving 4 bases unmatched. As DNA, the CDR3 is TGTGCCAGCAGCCAAGTAACAGCGGGGGGCAATGAGCAGTTCTTC. This encodes CASSQVTAGGNEQFF.

J is TRBJ1-5 and V is TRBV2, with 7 positions matching TRBD1. CDR1 is SNHLY and CDR2 is FYNNEI in the germline V gene. The CDR3 spans 14 residues. Trimming cost V 4 bases and J 9 bases; bases outside gene matches: 9. The CDR3 DNA is TGTGCCAGCAGTGTACAGGGGCCCTCGGCGCCCCAGCATTTT. Protein product: CASSVQGPSAPQHF.

The gene calls are TRBV6-5 and TRBJ1-1, with a weak D call TRBD1 (5 bases). CDR1 MNHEY and CDR2 SVGAGI come from the germline V gene. This CDR3 contains 14 residues. Trimming shortened V by 4 bases and J by 1 base, and 10 bases separated the two germline ends. The DNA for the CDR3 is TGTGCCAGCAGTTTGACAGAAAGGAACACTGAAGCTTTCTTT. It codes for CASSLTERNTEAFF.

This chain connects TRBV7-2 to TRBJ2-7, with 12 nucleotides matching TRBD1. This CDR3 comprises 16 residues. The V and J ends lost 0 bases and 2 bases, in that order; junction bases with no gene match: 2. The germline CDR1 and CDR2 sequences are SGHTA and FQGNSA. CDR3 DNA: TGTGCCAGCAGCTTAGCCGGGACAGGGGGCGCCTACGAGCAGTACTTC. Protein sequence: CASSLAGTGGAYEQYF. The whole variable domain, remainder taken from reference TRBV7-2 and TRBJ2-7, is GAGVSQSPSNKVTEKGKDVELRCDPISGHTALYWYRQSLGQGLEFLIYFQGNSAPDKSGLPSDRFSAERTGGSVSTLTIQRTQQEDSAVYLCASSLAGTGGAYEQYFGPGTRLTVT.

The chain links TRBV5-6 to TRBJ1-1, with TRBD1 matching 7 bases. There are 14 residues in the CDR3. Unmatched junction bases numbered 8, after V lost 2 bases and J lost 7 bases. Germline V gene lookup returns CDR1 SGHDT and CDR2 YYEEEE. The CDR3 bases are TGTGCCAGCAGCTTCCGACAGGGAGGTAGTGAAGCTTTCTTT. Encoded protein: CASSFRQGGSEAFF. The entire variable domain, with the rest obtained from reference TRBV5-6 and TRBJ1-1, is as follows: DAGVTQSPTHLIKTRGQQVTLRCSPKSGHDTVSWYQQALGQGPQFIFQYYEEEERQRGNFPDRFSGHQFPNYSSELNVNALLLGDSALYLCASSFRQGGSEAFFGQGTRLTVV.

This clone was found a few times. The V call is TRBV2, the J call TRBJ2-1; the match to TRBD2 covers 11 bases. From germline, CDR1 is SNHLY and CDR2 FYNNEI. This CDR3 is 15 amino acids long. The ends lost 8 bases at V and 5 bases at J; junction bases unmatched: 8. CDR3 sequence reads: CASPEGTSGNNEQFF. The CDR3 coding sequence is TGTGCCAGCCCGGAGGGGACTAGCGGAAACAATGAGCAGTTCTTC.

The chain recombines TRBV5-6 with TRBJ2-1; 11 bases agree with TRBD2. This CDR3 has 17 amino acids. Germline CDR1 reads SGHDT; CDR2 reads YYEEEE. J lost 7 bases, V lost 1 base, and 10 bases had no gene match. The CDR3 nucleotides read TGTGCCAGCAGCTTGCTTAGCGGGGGGGCGGCGGAGAATGAGCAGTTCTTC. Amino acid sequence: CASSLLSGGAAENEQFF.

The chain links TRBV5-1 to TRBJ1-6; D remains ambiguous. The CDR3 is 13 amino acids. Germline values: CDR1 SGHRS, CDR2 YFSETQ. Trimming left V 5 bases short and J 7 bases short, with 10 bases between. CDR3 amino acids: CASRALENSPLHF. In nucleotides, the CDR3 is TGCGCCAGCAGGGCCTTGGAGAATTCACCCCTCCACTTT. Filled out from reference TRBV5-1 and TRBJ1-6, the complete variable domain reads KAGVTQTPRYLIKTRGQQVTLSCSPISGHRSVSWYQQTPGQGLQFLFEYFSETQRNKGNFPGRFSGRQFSNSRSEMNVSTLELGDSALYLCASRALENSPLHFGNGTRLTVT.

This clone came up a few times. This chain connects TRBV18 to TRBJ2-6; D may be TRBD1 (6 bases). The CDR3 covers 15 residues. The V and J ends lost 5 bases and 7 bases respectively, with 15 bases between them. Germline V gene data show CDR1 as KGHSH and CDR2 as LQKENI. The CDR3 loop is CASSSRDMSANVLTF. Here the CDR3 DNA reads TGTGCCAGCTCAAGCCGGGACATGAGTGCCAACGTCCTGACTTTC.

This chain uses TRBV13 with TRBJ2-7; no definite D call. This CDR3 region has 14 residues. Germline V lookup: CDR1 PRHDT, CDR2 FYEKMQ (reference sequence). Trimming shortened V by 0 bases and J by 2 bases, and 8 bases separated the two germline ends. Here the CDR3 DNA reads TGTGCCAGCAGCTTAGGAGGGTCTGCCTACGAGCAGTACGTC. Its translation is CASSLGGSAYEQYV.

This rearrangement joins TRBV19 to TRBJ1-5, with D possibly TRBD1 on 5 matching bases. The CDR3 runs 16 residues. V lost 3 bases and J lost 5, with 17 bases in between. Per germline, CDR1 LNHDA and CDR2 SQIVND (reference sequence). CDR3 region: CASSMGGWGSYQPQHF. The CDR3, as DNA: TGTGCCAGTAGTATGGGGGGTTGGGGGAGCTATCAGCCCCAGCATTTT. The full variable domain, completed using reference TRBV19 and TRBJ1-5, is DGGITQSPKYLFRKEGQNVTLSCEQNLNHDAMYWYRQDPGQGLRLIYYSQIVNDFQKGDIAEGYSVSREKKESFPLTVTSAQKNPTAFYLCASSMGGWGSYQPQHFGDGTRLSIL.

The chain joins TRBV5-1 to TRBJ2-5; D is perhaps TRBD2 (7 bases). From germline, CDR1 is SGHRS and CDR2 YFSETQ. With 2 bases removed from V and 2 bases from J, the gap between germline ends came to 13 bases. The CDR3 loop spans 15 amino acids. CDR3 sequence: CASSLPRGGQETQYF. The CDR3 nucleotides read TGCGCCAGCAGCTTACCCAGGGGAGGGCAAGAGACCCAGTACTTC.

The rearrangement joins TRBV6-1 to TRBJ1-1; 7 positions match TRBD1. The CDR3 is made up of 12 amino acids. V lost 6 bases to trimming and J lost 7 bases; unmatched junction nucleotides: 5. CDR1 is MNHNS, CDR2 SASEGT, per germline. CDR3 amino acids: CASRRGLDEAFF. CDR3 nucleotide sequence: TGTGCCAGCAGGAGGGGGCTGGATGAAGCTTTCTTT.

The CDR3 nucleotides are TGTGCCAGCAGTTACCGAGGCGCTGAGACCCAGTACTTC. Amino acids: CASSYRGAETQYF. V gene TRBV6-5 combines with J gene TRBJ2-5, with D hard to call. The CDR3 length is 13 residues. Trimming pared 2 bases from V and 5 bases from J, leaving 9 bases between. Germline values: CDR1 MNHEY, CDR2 SVGAGI.

This rearrangement joins TRBV5-1 to TRBJ2-2; D is undetermined. With 3 bases removed from V and 8 bases from J, the gap between germline ends came to 14 bases. The CDR3 runs 14 residues. Germline V gene data show CDR1 as SGHRS and CDR2 as YFSETQ. The CDR3 loop is CASSSSVSKGELFF. CDR3 DNA: TGCGCCAGCAGCTCCTCCGTCTCCAAGGGGGAGCTGTTTTTT.

The chain joins TRBV7-9 to TRBJ1-1; weak D call: TRBD1 (5 bases). Looked up from germline, CDR1 is SEHNR and CDR2 is FQNEAQ (reference sequence). V lost 4 bases and J lost 4, with 10 bases in between. This CDR3 is built from 13 residues. The CDR3 spells CASSYRTVTEAFF. In DNA, the CDR3 is TGTGCCAGCAGCTACAGGACCGTCACTGAAGCTTTCTTT.

This clone was seen a single time. J is TRBJ2-7 and V is TRBV6-1; 10 nucleotides line up with TRBD1. This CDR3 contains 13 residues. CDR1 is MNHNS and CDR2 is SASEGT in the germline V gene. J lost 4 bases, V lost 5 bases, and 2 bases had no gene match. The CDR3 DNA reads TGTGCCAGCAGTTGGGACAGGGGTTACGAGCAGTACTTC. It translates to CASSWDRGYEQYF.

CDR3 loop: CASSLQTGGNEKLFF. The DNA for the CDR3 is TGTGCCAGCAGCCTCCAGACAGGGGGCAATGAAAAACTGTTTTTT. The chain combines TRBV11-3 with TRBJ1-4, with TRBD1 matching over 10 bases. CDR1 and CDR2 from the germline V gene are SGHNT and YENEEA. The J segment lost 5 bases and the V segment lost 5 bases, leaving 5 bases of the junction unmatched. This CDR3 has 15 residues.

The rearrangement uses TRBV29-1 and TRBJ2-3; D is perhaps TRBD1 (6 bases). Germline CDR1 SQVTM, CDR2 ANQGSEA. The CDR3 consists of 16 residues. V was pared by 6 bases and J by 2 bases, with 21 bases between. The CDR3 DNA reads TGCAGCGTGCGCATGGGACACAACCCGGACACAGATACGCAGTATTTT. This encodes CSVRMGHNPDTDTQYF.

This sequence joins TRBV11-3 and TRBJ2-6; D unclear. V was shortened by 2 bases and J by 12 bases, with 11 bases between the two germline ends. This CDR3 spans 13 amino acids. Germline CDR1 is SGHNT and CDR2 is YENEEA. For the CDR3, the DNA is TGTGCCAGCAGCTTACACAGAGGCTCCGTCCTGACTTTC. Translated: CASSLHRGSVLTF.

J is TRBJ1-1 and V is TRBV19, with D perhaps matching TRBD1 (5 bases). The germline gives CDR1 LNHDA, CDR2 SQIVND (reference sequence). V was trimmed by 5 bases and J by 0 bases, leaving 7 bases between them. This CDR3 region has 13 residues. CDR3 region: CASSGTVNTEAFF. The DNA of the CDR3 is TGTGCCAGTAGTGGGACGGTGAACACTGAAGCTTTCTTT.

The CDR3 loop is CASSYSGGTSTDTQYF. The DNA for the CDR3 is TGTGCCAGTAGTTATAGCGGGGGGACTAGCACAGATACGCAGTATTTT. V and J are TRBV19 and TRBJ2-3; 10 bases are a match to TRBD2. The CDR3 loop spans 16 amino acids. J lost 0 bases, V lost 5 bases, and 5 bases had no gene match. CDR1 is LNHDA and CDR2 is SQIVND in the germline V gene (reference sequence). The whole variable domain, filled in from reference TRBV19 and TRBJ2-3, reads DGGITQSPKYLFRKEGQNVTLSCEQNLNHDAMYWYRQDPGQGLRLIYYSQIVNDFQKGDIAEGYSVSREKKESFPLTVTSAQKNPTAFYLCASSYSGGTSTDTQYFGPGTRLTVL.